Listed here are 29 T cell receptor beta chains from one sample, sequenced in a study of identical twins. TCRdb independently ran MiXCR on the 5' RACE reads; one entry per CDR3 protein. The data contain some 760,000 distinct CDR3 sequences, over 15% of them singletons. The sample was also reused in another study, on T cells expressing NK-cell markers.

Sequencing was performed on PBMCs. The origin of the receptors is a woman in her late teens or twenties in good health.

This clonotype has only a few counts. This chain uses TRBV5-5 with TRBJ2-3, with D unresolved. CDR1 is SGHKS, CDR2 YYEKEE, per germline (reference sequence). With 4 bases removed from V and 2 bases from J, the gap between germline ends came to 14 bases. The CDR3 is made up of 15 amino acids. The CDR3 spells CASSRARHYTDTQYF. CDR3 DNA sequence: TGTGCCAGCAGCCGGGCCCGACACTACACAGATACGCAGTATTTT.

The chain recombines TRBV20-1 with TRBJ2-6; 8 bases fit TRBD2. Unmatched junction bases numbered 4, after V lost 3 bases and J lost 0 bases. CDR3 size: 16 residues. Germline CDR1 reads DFQATT; CDR2 reads SNEGSKA (reference sequence). This CDR3 is CSARAGGFSGANVLTF. The CDR3 bases are TGCAGTGCTAGGGCGGGGGGTTTCTCTGGGGCCAACGTCCTGACTTTC.

This clonotype turned up a few times. The chain combines TRBV27 with TRBJ2-3; D perhaps matches TRBD2 (6 bases). Trimming removed 2 bases from V and 0 bases from J, with 15 bases in between. The CDR3 runs 17 residues. Germline V gene data show CDR1 as MNHEY and CDR2 as SMNVEV (reference sequence). Here the CDR3 DNA reads TGTGCCAGCAGTTTACGGCGGGGACTCACTAGCACAGATACGCAGTATTTT. Translated: CASSLRRGLTSTDTQYF.

This clonotype was observed a few times. The chain uses TRBV7-9 and TRBJ2-5; D not resolved. Germline V CDR1 and CDR2: SEHNR, FQNEAQ (reference sequence). CDR3 size: 14 residues. V was clipped by 8 bases and J by 1 base, with 14 bases between them. The CDR3, as DNA: TGTGCCAGCGCAGGACCGGGCGCCCAAGAGACCCAGTACTTC. Its translation is CASAGPGAQETQYF.

This clonotype was observed at least ten times. The chain employs TRBV7-2 and TRBJ2-5, with TRBD2 matching 7 bases. With 2 bases clipped from V and 3 bases from J, the junction kept 3 bases outside the gene matches. Germline CDR1 and CDR2: SGHTA and FQGNSA. This CDR3 is built from 14 residues. The CDR3 nucleotides read TGTGCCAGCAGCTTAACCGGGGGGAAAGAGACCCAGTACTTC. As protein: CASSLTGGKETQYF.

The V gene is TRBV7-9, the J gene TRBJ2-5, with D perhaps TRBD2 (6 bases). The CDR3 sequence is 12 residues long. Germline assignment: CDR1 SEHNR and CDR2 FQNEAQ (reference sequence). Trimming left V 11 bases short and J 5 bases short, with 15 bases between. In DNA form, the CDR3 reads TGTGCCTTGGCGGCGGGGACGGAGACCCAGTACTTC. Translated: CALAAGTETQYF. The full variable domain, with the rest looked up from reference TRBV7-9 and TRBJ2-5, is DTGVSQNPRHKITKRGQNVTFRCDPISEHNRLYWYRQTLGQGPEFLTYFQNEAQLEKSRLLSDRFSAERPKGSFSTLEIQRTEQGDSAMYLCALAAGTETQYFGPGTRLLVL.

V is TRBV19 and J is TRBJ1-1; D not certain. Germline V gene data show CDR1 as LNHDA and CDR2 as SQIVND (reference sequence). Trimming removed 6 bases from V and 5 bases from J, with 10 bases in between. This CDR3 region has 12 residues. Here the CDR3 reads CASRQKTTEAFF. The CDR3 region has the DNA TGTGCCAGTAGACAGAAGACAACTGAAGCTTTCTTT.

This chain links TRBV5-1 with TRBJ2-1; the D is unclear. Germline lookup yields CDR1 SGHRS and CDR2 YFSETQ. The CDR3 runs to 14 residues. The V end lost 5 bases, the J end lost 6 bases, and 15 bases lay between the germline ends. The CDR3 DNA follows: TGCGCCAGCAGGGATGGACCCACCCCCAATGAGCAGTTCTTC. As protein: CASRDGPTPNEQFF.

The CDR3 DNA follows: TGTGCCAGCAGCTTAGTTCCACCGCAGTTCTTC. Translating it yields CASSLVPPQFF. This sequence joins TRBV7-2 and TRBJ2-1, with D unresolved. The CDR3 consists of 11 residues. Trimming cost V 1 base and J 12 bases, with 7 bases left between them. Looked up from germline, CDR1 is SGHTA and CDR2 is FQGNSA.

In its sample, this clonotype was seen a few times. V is TRBV11-2 and J is TRBJ2-7; 10 positions agree with TRBD2. CDR1 and CDR2 (germline): SGHAT, FQNNGV. This CDR3 region has 15 residues. The V and J ends lost 4 bases and 9 bases, in that order; junction bases with no gene match: 12. The chain's CDR3 is CASSSLGLAKKGQYF. The CDR3 DNA is TGTGCCAGCAGCTCCCTGGGACTAGCGAAAAAGGGGCAGTACTTC.

The chain combines TRBV5-1 with TRBJ2-1, with D unclear. V was shortened by 0 bases and J by 8 bases, with 12 bases between the two germline ends. The CDR3 contains 14 residues. CDR1 SGHRS and CDR2 YFSETQ come from the germline V gene. The CDR3 nucleotides are TGCGCCAGCAGCTTGGAGTTTTTAGGTGATGAGCAGTTCTTC. Translation gives CASSLEFLGDEQFF.

This clonotype was seen only a few times. The chain joins TRBV6-5 to TRBJ2-5; D is unresolved. The CDR3 contains 14 residues. Germline CDR1 reads MNHEY; CDR2 reads SVGAGI. Trimming pared 0 bases from V and 5 bases from J, leaving 10 bases between. The CDR3 loop reads CASSYSHLRETQYF. The CDR3 DNA is TGTGCCAGCAGTTACTCCCACCTTAGGGAGACCCAGTACTTC.

The V call is TRBV9, the J call TRBJ1-2; 8 positions match TRBD1. The V and J ends lost 0 bases and 8 bases, in that order; junction bases with no gene match: 12. CDR3 length: 16 amino acids. Germline-derived CDR1 and CDR2 are SGDLS and YYNGEE. CDR3 region: CASSVVPSDRGEGYTF. CDR3 DNA sequence: TGTGCCAGCAGCGTAGTGCCCTCCGACAGGGGCGAGGGCTACACCTTC.

This clonotype was seen a handful of times. This chain uses TRBV10-3 with TRBJ2-3; D gene uncertain. This CDR3 comprises 13 residues. Looked up from germline, CDR1 is ENHRY and CDR2 is SYGVKD. The ends were cut back, 2 bases at V and 6 bases at J, with 9 bases in the middle. CDR3: CAISESLLDTQYF. CDR3 bases: TGTGCCATCAGTGAGAGTCTGTTGGATACGCAGTATTTT.

This chain connects TRBV20-1 to TRBJ1-5; tentatively, D is TRBD1 (5 bases). The CDR3 has 15 residues. In germline, CDR1 is DFQATT, CDR2 SNEGSKA (reference sequence). V lost 3 bases, J lost 4 bases, and 16 bases lay in between. CDR3 in amino acids: CSASDGGGINQPQHF. Written as DNA, the CDR3 is TGCAGTGCTAGTGATGGTGGGGGAATAAATCAGCCCCAGCATTTT.

This clonotype was recorded a few times. The chain couples TRBV3-1 to TRBJ2-7; no firm D call. There are 13 residues in the CDR3. Trimming left V 0 bases short and J 3 bases short, with 6 bases between. The V gene's germline CDR1 is LGHDT and CDR2 YNNKEL (reference sequence). In DNA, the CDR3 is TGTGCCAGCAGCCAAGATGTAGTCTACGAGCAGTACTTC. Its protein is CASSQDVVYEQYF.

This chain links TRBV28 with TRBJ1-2; D remains unclear. The CDR3 totals 13 residues. The V end lost 7 bases, the J end lost 3 bases, and 12 bases lay between the germline ends. The germline gives CDR1 MDHEN, CDR2 SYDVKM. CDR3 protein: CASTTRTYYGYTF. CDR3 nucleotides: TGTGCCAGCACGACAAGGACCTACTATGGCTACACCTTC.

This clonotype was counted between two and nine times. The chain joins TRBV5-1 to TRBJ2-7; D ambiguous. There are 14 residues in the CDR3. From germline, CDR1 is SGHRS and CDR2 YFSETQ. V lost 3 bases and J lost 1, with 11 bases in between. The CDR3 region is CASSSGPTSYEQYF. The CDR3 coding sequence is TGCGCCAGCAGCTCCGGGCCCACGTCCTACGAGCAGTACTTC.

The chain carries TRBV5-1 and TRBJ2-7; 7 nucleotides line up with TRBD1. Germline lookup yields CDR1 SGHRS and CDR2 YFSETQ. V trimming: 4 bases; J trimming: 5 bases; junction bases outside the gene matches: 6. CDR3 size: 13 residues. The CDR3 protein is CASSIRDSHEQYF. The CDR3 DNA sequence: TGCGCCAGCAGCATAAGGGACAGCCACGAGCAGTACTTC.

The genes are TRBV15 and TRBJ2-5; weak D call: TRBD1 (5 bases). The CDR3 runs to 14 residues. V dropped 0 bases and J dropped 2 bases, with 7 bases sitting between them. The V gene's germline CDR1 is LNHNV and CDR2 YYDKDF (reference sequence). CDR3 nucleotides: TGTGCCACCAGCAGAGATAACAGGCAAGAGACCCAGTACTTC. This gives the protein CATSRDNRQETQYF. The complete variable domain, with remaining parts taken from reference TRBV15 and TRBJ2-5, reads DAMVIQNPRYQVTQFGKPVTLSCSQTLNHNVMYWYQQKSSQAPKLLFHYYDKDFNNEADTPDNFQSRRPNTSFCFLDIRSPGLGDTAMYLCATSRDNRQETQYFGPGTRLLVL.

This clonotype was recorded a few times. This rearrangement joins TRBV30 to TRBJ1-5; D possibly corresponds to TRBD1 (6 bases). Trimming took off 8 bases at V and 6 bases at J, with 14 bases between the two ends. The germline CDR1 and CDR2 sequences are GTSNPN and SVGIG (reference sequence). This CDR3 contains 12 residues. The CDR3 DNA reads TGTGCCGGAGGAACAGGGAGTCAGCCCCAGCATTTT. Protein: CAGGTGSQPQHF. Variable domain in full (rest from reference TRBV30 and TRBJ1-5): SQTIHQWPATLVQPVGSPLSLECTVEGTSNPNLYWYRQAAGRGLQLLFYSVGIGQISSEVPQNLSASRPQDRQFILSSKKLLLSDSGFYLCAGGTGSQPQHFGDGTRLSIL.

There are a few counts of this clonotype. CDR3 protein: CASSQDQVDEQYF. The CDR3 DNA is TGCGCCAGCAGCCAAGATCAGGTCGACGAGCAGTACTTC. The gene calls are TRBV4-3 and TRBJ2-7, with D hard to call. Germline values: CDR1 LGHNA, CDR2 YSLEER. The CDR3 length is 13 residues. V lost 0 bases and J lost 5, with 8 bases in between.

This clonotype has only a few counts. This chain joins TRBV11-2 and TRBJ2-5; TRBD2 is a possible D gene (8 bases). The V gene's germline CDR1 is SGHAT and CDR2 FQNNGV. This CDR3 is built from 18 residues. The ends were cut back, 5 bases at V and 2 bases at J, with 24 bases in the middle. The CDR3 bases are TGTGCCAGCAGCCGGAAGACAGGGACGGGAGGGCGACAAGAGACCCAGTACTTC. Translated, it gives CASSRKTGTGGRQETQYF.

The rearrangement links TRBV5-5 to TRBJ2-5; TRBD1 aligns across 8 bases. Germline-derived CDR1 and CDR2 are SGHKS and YYEKEE (reference sequence). The CDR3 length is 16 residues. The V segment lost 0 bases and the J segment 7 bases; nucleotides outside the gene matches: 11. The CDR3: CASSLGQGFGRVTQYF. As DNA, the CDR3 is TGTGCCAGCAGCTTGGGACAGGGGTTCGGTAGAGTGACCCAGTACTTC.

The chain carries TRBV12-3 or TRBV12-4 and TRBJ1-5, with no clear D. The CDR3 spans 13 residues. Trimming shortened V by 3 bases and J by 7 bases, and 10 bases separated the two germline ends. CDR3 loop: CASSFNSEQPQHF. As DNA, the CDR3 is TGTGCCAGCAGTTTCAACAGTGAACAGCCCCAGCATTTT.

The sample holds a few counts of this clonotype. The V call is TRBV10-1, the J call TRBJ2-7, with D tentatively TRBD1 or TRBD2 (5 bases each). Germline CDR1 WNHNN, CDR2 SYGVQD (reference sequence). This CDR3 is built from 15 residues. Trimming took 4 bases from V and 0 from J, leaving 13 bases between them. The CDR3 nucleotides are TGCGCCAGCAGTGCGGGTCGGGACGGCTCCTACGAGCAGTACTTC. It is translated as CASSAGRDGSYEQYF.

This clonotype was detected once. The chain is built from TRBV5-1 and TRBJ2-1, with no clear D. This CDR3 region has 14 residues. V shed 0 bases and J shed 4 bases, with 8 bases lying between them. The germline CDR1 and CDR2 sequences are SGHRS and YFSETQ. The CDR3 bases are TGCGCCAGCAGCTTGGAGACAATGTACAATGAGCAGTTCTTC. Translated: CASSLETMYNEQFF.

V and J are TRBV7-9 and TRBJ2-3; 7 positions agree with TRBD2. From germline, CDR1 is SEHNR and CDR2 FQNEAQ (reference sequence). V lost 5 bases, J lost 1 base, and 6 bases stayed unmatched. This CDR3 has 15 residues. This chain's CDR3 is CASSPRAGRTDTQYF. The CDR3 coding sequence is TGTGCCAGCAGCCCCCGAGCGGGGCGCACAGATACGCAGTATTTT.

The chain is built from TRBV4-1 and TRBJ2-2; the match to TRBD1 covers 7 bases. The CDR3 spans 17 residues. After removal of 0 bases from V and 1 base from J, the junction contained 5 bases not matched to a gene. Germline CDR1 and CDR2: MGHRA and YSYEKL. CDR3 DNA sequence: TGCGCCAGCAGCCAAGATGACGGACAGGAGAACACCGGGGAGCTGTTTTTT. This codes for CASSQDDGQENTGELFF.